Below are 20 T cell receptor beta chains sequenced from a single sample in a study of cytomegalovirus exposure and HLA in healthy donors. PCR primers comprised 60 Vbeta and 13 Jbeta primers. Using immunoSEQ multiplex PCR, the repertoire was profiled, and TCRdb retains in-frame clones only, with some absent. This table holds 150,000 or so clones, around 80% found once. Sequencing was carried out using PBMCs. Receptors were obtained from a middle-aged man in good health and CMV-seropositive.

This chain connects TRBV7-3 to TRBJ2-1; 8 nucleotides match TRBD1. J gave up 7 bases and V 5 bases, and 13 bases lay outside the gene matches. The CDR3 sequence is 16 residues long. Germline assignment: CDR1 SGHTA and CDR2 FQGTGA. CDR3 protein: CASSDPGQGNRNEQFF. The CDR3 bases are TGTGCCAGCAGCGACCCAGGACAGGGTAACAGGAATGAGCAGTTCTTC.

This clone turned up a few times. The rearrangement joins TRBV5-6 to TRBJ2-7; tentatively, D is TRBD2 (6 bases). The CDR3 sequence is 15 residues long. Germline V gene data show CDR1 as SGHDT and CDR2 as YYEEEE. Trimming cost V 4 bases and J 3 bases, with 17 bases left between them. DNA of the CDR3: TGTGCCAGCAGCCGTGCCGGGACTGAGGGCTACGAGCAGTACTTC. Residues: CASSRAGTEGYEQYF. The full variable domain, with the rest looked up from reference TRBV5-6 and TRBJ2-7, is DAGVTQSPTHLIKTRGQQVTLRCSPKSGHDTVSWYQQALGQGPQFIFQYYEEEERQRGNFPDRFSGHQFPNYSSELNVNALLLGDSALYLCASSRAGTEGYEQYFGPGTRLTVT.

Note on this clone: The junction does not match germline at one end; this may be a read error. The chain employs TRBV10-3 and TRBJ2-5; 7 bases map to TRBD2. The last part of the DNA fits TRBJ2-7 better; the J call may be wrong. The CDR3 is 15 residues long. The V gene's germline CDR1 is ENHRY and CDR2 SYGVKD. This CDR3 is CAIRSGTTLSYEQYF. For the CDR3, the DNA is TGTGCTATCAGGAGCGGGACTACCTTAAGCTACGAGCAGTACTTC.

The chain joins TRBV5-4 to TRBJ1-2; 7 positions agree with TRBD1. The germline CDR1 and CDR2 sequences are SGHNT and YYREEE (reference sequence). With V trimmed by 3 bases and J by 4 bases, 3 bases remained unmatched. The CDR3 sequence is 13 residues long. The CDR3 DNA follows: TGTGCCAGCAGCTCCCGGGACAGCTATGGCTACACCTTC. It translates to CASSSRDSYGYTF.

This clone was seen a few times. This sequence joins TRBV15 and TRBJ2-3, with a tentative D call TRBD2 (6 bases). This CDR3 has 15 residues. Germline lookup yields CDR1 LNHNV and CDR2 YYDKDF (reference sequence). V was pared by 0 bases and J by 4 bases, with 11 bases between. CDR3 protein: CATSRERDGPDTQYF. The CDR3 nucleotides are TGTGCCACCAGCAGAGAGCGGGACGGCCCAGATACGCAGTATTTT.

The chain combines TRBV19 with TRBJ2-3; 11 bases map to TRBD2. Per germline, CDR1 LNHDA and CDR2 SQIVND (reference sequence). The CDR3 spans 15 residues. J lost 4 bases, V lost 4 bases, and 4 bases had no gene match. The CDR3 coding sequence is TGTGCCAGTAGTACCGGGACTAGCGGAGCAGATACGCAGTATTTT. Translating it yields CASSTGTSGADTQYF.

This chain uses TRBV9 with TRBJ1-4; 9 bases align to TRBD1. Germline lookup yields CDR1 SGDLS and CDR2 YYNGEE. This CDR3 is built from 15 residues. V lost 0 bases to trimming and J lost 7 bases; unmatched junction nucleotides: 4. The chain's CDR3 is CASSVVGTGSEKLFF. In DNA, the CDR3 is TGTGCCAGCAGCGTAGTCGGGACAGGGAGTGAAAAACTGTTTTTT. The full variable domain, in which reference TRBV9 and TRBJ1-4 provide the parts outside the CDR3, is DSGVTQTPKHLITATGQRVTLRCSPRSGDLSVYWYQQSLDQGLQFLIQYYNGEERAKGNILERFSAQQFPDLHSELNLSSLELGDSALYFCASSVVGTGSEKLFFGSGTQLSVL.

This clone was observed a single time. The CDR3 coding sequence is TGTGCCAGCATGCGGGAGTTGGGTCGAGATACGCAGTATTTT. Amino acids: CASMRELGRDTQYF. The rearrangement joins TRBV2 to TRBJ2-3; TRBD2 agrees at 7 bases. Germline CDR1 and CDR2: SNHLY and FYNNEI. V was clipped by 7 bases and J by 5 bases; unmatched bases: 9. The CDR3 loop spans 14 amino acids.

This chain connects TRBV27 to TRBJ2-2; D may be TRBD2 (5 bases). The germline V and J ends were trimmed by 3 bases and 7 bases, with 6 bases remaining between them. CDR1 MNHEY and CDR2 SMNVEV come from the germline V gene (reference sequence). The CDR3 spans 12 residues. The CDR3 DNA sequence: TGTGCCAGCAGTTTCCGGGACGGGGAGCTGTTTTTT. Protein product: CASSFRDGELFF.

V and J are TRBV7-9 and TRBJ2-1, with a possible D match to TRBD2 (5 bases). The germline V gene encodes CDR1 SEHNR and CDR2 FQNEAQ (reference sequence). The length of the CDR3 is 15 residues. The germline V and J ends were trimmed by 4 bases and 0 bases, with 10 bases remaining between them. The CDR3 loop is CASSSGRSSYNEQFF. CDR3 in DNA: TGTGCCAGCAGCTCGGGGAGAAGCTCCTACAATGAGCAGTTCTTC.

The genes are TRBV5-5 and TRBJ2-7; unclear D gene. Germline CDR1 is SGHKS and CDR2 is YYEKEE (reference sequence). V was trimmed by 4 bases and J by 7 bases, leaving 12 bases between them. This CDR3 has 12 residues. CDR3 amino acids: CASSAVAREQYF. Written as DNA, the CDR3 is TGTGCCAGCAGCGCGGTGGCGAGAGAGCAGTACTTC. Filled out from reference TRBV5-5 and TRBJ2-7, the complete variable domain reads DAGVTQSPTHLIKTRGQQVTLRCSPISGHKSVSWYQQVLGQGPQFIFQYYEKEERGRGNFPDRFSARQFPNYSSELNVNALLLGDSALYLCASSAVAREQYFGPGTRLTVT.

The V and J genes are TRBV5-4 and TRBJ2-2; unclear D gene. In germline, CDR1 is SGHNT, CDR2 YYREEE (reference sequence). The CDR3 spans 13 residues. Deletions cut 4 bases from V and 0 bases from J, with 4 bases between. The CDR3 coding sequence is TGTGCCAGCAGCATCTCGAACACCGGGGAGCTGTTTTTT. Translated: CASSISNTGELFF.

The J gene is TRBJ2-7, the V gene TRBV28, with D maybe TRBD2 (6 bases). Germline lookup yields CDR1 MDHEN and CDR2 SYDVKM. V lost 9 bases and J 1 base, leaving 16 bases between the germline ends. The CDR3 sequence is 14 residues long. The CDR3 loop is CASNRASVSYEQYF. As DNA, the CDR3 is TGTGCCAGTAATAGGGCTAGCGTGTCCTACGAGCAGTACTTC.

The CDR3, as DNA: TGTGCCAGCATGGCGGGGGGAGGAAATGAAAAACTGTTTTTT. Protein product: CASMAGGGNEKLFF. J is TRBJ1-4 and V is TRBV6-1; D is perhaps TRBD1 (5 bases). V gave up 7 bases and J gave up 5 bases, with 14 bases separating them. Germline assignment: CDR1 MNHNS and CDR2 SASEGT. The CDR3 spans 14 residues.

The chain carries TRBV11-1 and TRBJ1-1, with D possibly matching TRBD1 (6 bases). This CDR3 region has 17 residues. The ends were cut back, 5 bases at V and 4 bases at J, with 23 bases in the middle. Germline V lookup: CDR1 SGHAT, CDR2 FQDESV (reference sequence). The CDR3 loop is CASSPGQPELGTTEAFF. CDR3 DNA sequence: TGTGCCAGCAGCCCCGGACAGCCTGAACTGGGGACCACTGAAGCTTTCTTT.

V and J are TRBV28 and TRBJ2-1, with D possibly being TRBD2 (6 bases). Germline assignment: CDR1 MDHEN and CDR2 SYDVKM. This CDR3 has 13 residues. Between the trimmed V and J ends, which lost 2 bases and 6 bases, there was a span of 8 bases. The CDR3 region is CASSLTAGNEQFF. Here the CDR3 DNA reads TGTGCCAGCAGTTTAACAGCGGGCAATGAGCAGTTCTTC.

The chain combines TRBV6-4 with TRBJ1-1; 7 bases match TRBD1. The junction had 12 bases not matched to a gene; V was cut back by 6 bases and J by 5 bases. Germline assignment: CDR1 MRHNA and CDR2 SNTAGT. The CDR3 consists of 15 residues. The DNA for the CDR3 is TGTGCCAGCAGAGAAACAGGGGTTGGTGGGACTGAAGCTTTCTTT. It encodes CASRETGVGGTEAFF.

A few counts support this clone. The genes are TRBV28 and TRBJ2-5; TRBD2 agrees at 14 bases. The J call is uncertain, as TRBJ2-7 better fits the DNA end. CDR1 and CDR2 (germline): MDHEN, SYDVKM. The CDR3 sequence is 14 residues long. The DNA for the CDR3 is TGTGCCAGCACCGGGACTAGCGGGAGCTACGAGCAGTACTTC. It yields the protein CASTGTSGSYEQYF.

The chain is built from TRBV6-5 and TRBJ2-7; 9 bases fit TRBD1. The germline gives CDR1 MNHEY, CDR2 SVGAGI. The CDR3 has 16 amino acids. The junction had 7 bases not matched to a gene; V was cut back by 0 bases and J by 4 bases. The CDR3 bases are TGTGCCAGCAGTTACTCGGCTACAGGGGGCATGTACGAGCAGTACTTC. The encoded protein is CASSYSATGGMYEQYF.

Only one count was recorded for this clone. The genes are TRBV30 and TRBJ1-1, with a weak D call TRBD1 (6 bases). The CDR3 runs 13 residues. V lost 2 bases and J 0 bases, leaving 7 bases between the germline ends. Germline V gives CDR1 GTSNPN, CDR2 SVGIG (reference sequence). The CDR3 nucleotides read TGTGCCTGGAGTAGGGGGTTGAACACTGAAGCTTTCTTT. This translates into CAWSRGLNTEAFF.